This passage covers 22 T cell receptor beta chains from one sample sequenced in a study of type 1 and type 2 diabetes patients. PCR was run on genomic DNA. Amplification of the beta chain CDR3 used 30 forward and 13 reverse multiplex primers. TCRdb re-called the multiplex PCR reads with MiXCR, one entry per CDR3 protein. The sample shows under 300,000 distinct CDR3 sequences, around 50% of them seen only once. Specimen: peripheral blood mononuclear cells (PBMCs). The receptor source for this set is a man between 18 and 35 years old with type 2 diabetes.

This clonotype was recorded only once. The chain combines TRBV29-1 with TRBJ2-1; D gene ambiguous. The CDR3 runs to 13 residues. Germline CDR1 SQVTM, CDR2 ANQGSEA. The germline V and J ends were trimmed by 5 bases and 0 bases, with 8 bases remaining between them. CDR3 DNA sequence: TGCAGCGTTATGGACGGCTCCTACAATGAGCAGTTCTTC. It codes for CSVMDGSYNEQFF.

This clonotype appeared a few times. The chain combines TRBV27 with TRBJ2-2; D ambiguous. Looked up from germline, CDR1 is MNHEY and CDR2 is SMNVEV (reference sequence). V was shortened by 1 base and J by 8 bases, with 11 bases between the two germline ends. The length of the CDR3 is 14 residues. The CDR3 sequence: CASSLLLGPGELFF. CDR3 nucleotide sequence: TGTGCCAGCAGTTTATTACTGGGTCCGGGGGAGCTGTTTTTT.

The chain uses TRBV10-1 and TRBJ2-3; no clear D gene. This CDR3 comprises 15 residues. Germline V gene sequence: CDR1 WNHNN, CDR2 SYGVQD (reference sequence). Trimming took 6 bases from V and 5 from J, leaving 18 bases between them. CDR3 DNA: TGCGCCAGCAGCGAGGTCCACAGCTCCTTAGATACGCAGTATTTT. Amino acid sequence: CASSEVHSSLDTQYF.

This clonotype was detected a few times. The CDR3 sequence: CASSLRVAGITGELFF. CDR3 DNA: TGTGCCAGCAGCTTACGTGTGGCGGGGATCACCGGGGAGCTGTTTTTT. The genes are TRBV7-9 and TRBJ2-2; TRBD2 might be the D (6 bases). Trimming took off 2 bases at V and 4 bases at J, with 14 bases between the two ends. Germline values: CDR1 SEHNR, CDR2 FQNEAQ (reference sequence). This CDR3 has 16 residues.

Concerning this clonotype itself: The junction does not match germline at one end; this may be a read error. This chain links TRBV28 with TRBJ1-6, with D perhaps matching TRBD1 (5 bases). The length of the CDR3 is 15 residues. Germline V CDR1 and CDR2: MDHEN, SYDVKM. This chain's CDR3 is CASSWGSSYSSPLHF. The DNA of the CDR3 is TGTGCCAGCAGTTGGGGCAGCTCCTATAGTTCACCCCTCCACTTT.

The chain links TRBV10-3 to TRBJ2-7; 9 bases fit TRBD1. Germline assignment: CDR1 ENHRY and CDR2 SYGVKD. Trimming at V came to 4 bases and at J to 6 bases, leaving 7 bases not matched to a gene. The CDR3 length is 14 residues. The CDR3 is CAISGGQGYGEQYF. The CDR3 DNA reads TGTGCCATCAGTGGGGGACAGGGTTATGGCGAGCAGTACTTC.

J is TRBJ1-4 and V is TRBV2, with 7 bases that match TRBD1. The CDR3 has 17 residues. The germline CDR1 and CDR2 sequences are SNHLY and FYNNEI. J gave up 0 bases and V 6 bases, and 10 bases lay outside the gene matches. The CDR3 reads CASSLAWRGPTNEKLFF. The CDR3 DNA follows: TGTGCCAGCAGCTTAGCTTGGAGGGGGCCAACTAATGAAAAACTGTTTTTT. Using reference TRBV2 and TRBJ1-4 for the parts outside the CDR3, the full variable domain is EPEVTQTPSHQVTQMGQEVILRCVPISNHLYFYWYRQILGQKVEFLVSFYNNEISEKSEIFDDQFSVERPDGSNFTLKIRSTKLEDSAMYFCASSLAWRGPTNEKLFFGSGTQLSVL.

This CDR3 reads CASRGGNQPQHF. The CDR3 coding sequence is TGTGCCAGCAGGGGGGGCAATCAGCCCCAGCATTTT. This sequence joins TRBV12-3 or TRBV12-4 and TRBJ1-5; D perhaps matches TRBD1 (5 bases). V was pared by 6 bases and J by 2 bases, with 5 bases between. The CDR3 runs 12 residues.

The chain couples TRBV6-5 to TRBJ1-2, with a possible D match to TRBD1 (6 bases). The CDR3 has 15 residues. Trimming pared 2 bases from V and 3 bases from J, leaving 13 bases between. Germline V gene data show CDR1 as MNHEY and CDR2 as SVGAGI. The chain's CDR3 is CASSYSAGVYYGYTF. The DNA for the CDR3 is TGTGCCAGCAGTTACAGCGCAGGGGTTTACTATGGCTACACCTTC.

This chain links TRBV6-1 with TRBJ1-2, with D uncertain. Trimming shortened V by 3 bases and J by 1 base, and 12 bases separated the two germline ends. The V gene's germline CDR1 is MNHNS and CDR2 SASEGT. The CDR3 totals 15 residues. CDR3 nucleotides: TGTGCCAGCAGTGAGTTGGTCAGAGATAACTATGGCTACACCTTC. Translation gives CASSELVRDNYGYTF.

This chain connects TRBV6-5 to TRBJ2-7, with D unclear. Germline-derived CDR1 and CDR2 are MNHEY and SVGAGI. This CDR3 region has 14 residues. Trimming removed 4 bases from V and 4 bases from J, with 14 bases in between. The CDR3, as DNA: TGTGCCAGCAGTTCCCGAGGCGGCTGGTACGAGCAGTACTTC. This sequence encodes CASSSRGGWYEQYF.

This clonotype was observed once. This may be a read error: a much more frequent sequence differs by one nucleotide. In DNA, the CDR3 is TGCGCCAGCAGTGAGTATGACGCGAACACTGAAGCTTTCTTT. Its protein product is CASSEYDANTEAFF. V usage is TRBV10-1 and J usage is TRBJ1-1; unclear D gene. CDR3 size: 14 residues. Trimming removed 1 base at V and 1 base at J, with 7 bases between. Germline lookup yields CDR1 WNHNN and CDR2 SYGVQD (reference sequence).

The genes are TRBV2 and TRBJ2-1, with 9 bases aligning to TRBD1. Germline V gene data show CDR1 as SNHLY and CDR2 as FYNNEI. CDR3 length equals 16 residues. Unmatched junction bases numbered 5, after V lost 4 bases and J lost 1 base. CDR3 sequence: CASSGGQGLSYNEQFF. Here the CDR3 DNA reads TGTGCCAGCAGTGGGGGACAGGGTCTGTCCTACAATGAGCAGTTCTTC.

The rearrangement joins TRBV7-2 to TRBJ2-2; TRBD2 aligns across 14 bases. Germline assignment: CDR1 SGHTA and CDR2 FQGNSA. CDR3 size: 16 residues. Germline trimming cut 2 bases from V and 8 bases from J; bases unmatched to any gene: 4. CDR3 sequence reads: CASSLSGLAGVGELFF. The CDR3 nucleotides are TGTGCCAGCAGCTTATCGGGACTAGCGGGAGTTGGGGAGCTGTTTTTT.

The CDR3 region has the DNA TGTGCCAGCAGCTTTTCGGGACAGGCCTACGAGCAGTACTTC. Amino acids: CASSFSGQAYEQYF. The V gene is TRBV7-2, the J gene TRBJ2-7; TRBD1 agrees at 8 bases. The CDR3 runs 14 residues. Per germline, CDR1 SGHTA and CDR2 FQGNSA. Trimming removed 3 bases from V and 2 bases from J; junction bases left unmatched: 3.

This clonotype was found a few times. The chain uses TRBV12-3 or TRBV12-4 and TRBJ2-5; D perhaps matches TRBD2 (6 bases). V was clipped by 7 bases and J by 1 base, with 10 bases between them. The CDR3 has 13 amino acids. The CDR3 sequence is CASNPGSQETQYF. In DNA, the CDR3 is TGTGCCAGCAATCCCGGGAGCCAAGAGACCCAGTACTTC.

This clonotype was found a few times. The gene calls are TRBV6-5 and TRBJ2-5; tentative D call: TRBD2 (6 bases). CDR1 is MNHEY, CDR2 SVGAGI, per germline. The CDR3 totals 13 residues. V gave up 6 bases and J gave up 9 bases, with 17 bases separating them. DNA of the CDR3: TGTGCCAGCAGGGAGGGCCGGATGATGGCCCAGTACTTC. Encoded protein: CASREGRMMAQYF.

The rearrangement joins TRBV20-1 to TRBJ1-1; possibly TRBD1 for D (6 bases). Germline CDR1 and CDR2: DFQATT and SNEGSKA (reference sequence). Deletions cut 0 bases from V and 7 bases from J, with 15 bases between. CDR3 length: 14 amino acids. The CDR3 sequence: CSARDLSRGHEAFF. DNA of the CDR3: TGCAGTGCTAGAGATTTGAGCAGGGGACATGAAGCTTTCTTT.

This clonotype was seen more than once but under ten times. This chain joins TRBV28 and TRBJ1-6, with a possible D match to TRBD1 (6 bases). CDR3 length equals 13 residues. The ends were cut back, 10 bases at V and 9 bases at J, with 16 bases in the middle. CDR1 MDHEN and CDR2 SYDVKM come from the germline V gene. The CDR3 nucleotides are TGTGCCACATACAGGGCAGTCGGTTCACCCCTCCACTTT. Its translation is CATYRAVGSPLHF. Variable domain in full (rest from reference TRBV28 and TRBJ1-6): DVKVTQSSRYLVKRTGEKVFLECVQDMDHENMFWYRQDPGLGLRLIYFSYDVKMKEKGDIPEGYSVSREKKERFSLILESASTNQTSMYLCATYRAVGSPLHFGNGTRLTVT.

In DNA form, the CDR3 reads TGTGCCAGCAGTTTTTTGGGAAAAAATCAGCCCCAGCATTTT. Residues: CASSFLGKNQPQHF. The chain has TRBV28 and TRBJ1-5; D uncertain. Looked up from germline, CDR1 is MDHEN and CDR2 is SYDVKM. Deletions cut 3 bases from V and 4 bases from J, with 10 bases between. CDR3 length: 14 amino acids.

This clonotype was seen only once. This rearrangement joins TRBV7-2 to TRBJ2-5, with a possible D match to TRBD1 (5 bases). V lost 6 bases, J lost 2 bases, and 13 bases lay in between. CDR1 is SGHTA, CDR2 FQGNSA, per germline. The CDR3 contains 14 residues. The CDR3 DNA is TGTGCCAGCAGTGAACTCAGGACACAAGAGACCCAGTACTTC. Encoded protein: CASSELRTQETQYF. The whole variable domain, filled in from reference TRBV7-2 and TRBJ2-5, reads GAGVSQSPSNKVTEKGKDVELRCDPISGHTALYWYRQSLGQGLEFLIYFQGNSAPDKSGLPSDRFSAERTGGSVSTLTIQRTQQEDSAVYLCASSELRTQETQYFGPGTRLLVL.

This sequence joins TRBV10-2 and TRBJ2-7; 9 positions agree with TRBD1. The CDR3 contains 16 residues. Germline V gene data show CDR1 as WSHSY and CDR2 as SAAADI. V shed 8 bases, J shed 7 bases, and the junction held 18 bases outside the gene matches. CDR3 loop: CASSSNPGQGLGEQYF. The CDR3 DNA follows: TGCGCCAGCTCGAGCAATCCGGGACAGGGTCTAGGAGAGCAGTACTTC.